The 30 T cell receptor beta chains below were found in one sample sequenced in a study of T cell responses to AZD1222 COVID-19 vaccine (dated by TCRdb to about 2021). The time point tag for this specimen amounts to: baseline before first vaccination. The library was generated by the immunoSEQ multiplex PCR assay. TCRdb carries this immuneACCESS record with in-frame sequences only. Its versions omit some clonotypes, under half of them owing to an unresolved V gene in the studies checked, with the rest unexplained. This sample has approximately 92,000 clones in its table, and 85% to 90% of those were observed once. Roughly 10% of the sample is held by the ten biggest clonotypes. Material: peripheral blood, obtained on day 0 of AZD1222 vaccination. The receptors shown here come from an adult in good health.

The chain carries TRBV5-1 and TRBJ2-7, with TRBD1 identical over 8 bases. Germline-derived CDR1 and CDR2 are SGHRS and YFSETQ. CDR3 length: 15 residues. J was trimmed by 0 bases and V by 2 bases; bases with no gene match: 4. CDR3 region: CASSLTGQGSYEQYF. For the CDR3, the DNA is TGCGCCAGCAGCTTAACCGGACAGGGCTCCTACGAGCAGTACTTC.

This clone was counted only a few times. This chain links TRBV6-1 with TRBJ2-3; 8 bases match TRBD1. The CDR3 is 16 amino acids. Unmatched junction bases numbered 6, after V lost 4 bases and J lost 0 bases. Germline V CDR1 and CDR2: MNHNS, SASEGT. CDR3 protein: CASSARGPLSTDTQYF. The CDR3 coding sequence is TGTGCCAGCAGTGCCAGGGGGCCTCTGAGCACAGATACGCAGTATTTT.

The chain links TRBV30 to TRBJ1-2; 9 bases match TRBD1. V shed 1 base, J shed 5 bases, and the junction held 5 bases outside the gene matches. Germline V gives CDR1 GTSNPN, CDR2 SVGIG (reference sequence). This CDR3 spans 14 amino acids. Here the CDR3 DNA reads TGTGCCTGGAGTGAGACAGGGGGTTGGTATGGCTACACCTTC. It translates to CAWSETGGWYGYTF. Filled out from reference TRBV30 and TRBJ1-2, the complete variable domain reads SQTIHQWPATLVQPVGSPLSLECTVEGTSNPNLYWYRQAAGRGLQLLFYSVGIGQISSEVPQNLSASRPQDRQFILSSKKLLLSDSGFYLCAWSETGGWYGYTFGSGTRLTVV.

V usage is TRBV19 and J usage is TRBJ2-4, with D perhaps matching TRBD1 (5 bases). CDR1 is LNHDA and CDR2 is SQIVND in the germline V gene (reference sequence). The CDR3 sequence is 15 residues long. Trimming removed 3 bases at V and 8 bases at J, with 17 bases between. For the CDR3, the DNA is TGTGCCAGTAGTATGGGGCTCTCCTTAGGGGACATTCAGTACTTC. Translating it yields CASSMGLSLGDIQYF.

The CDR3 is CASSPNGRTNTEAFF. The CDR3 bases are TGTGCCAGCAGCCCAAACGGAAGGACAAACACTGAAGCTTTCTTT. This rearrangement joins TRBV6-5 to TRBJ1-1; D perhaps matches TRBD1 (5 bases). Trimming removed 6 bases at V and 2 bases at J, with 16 bases between. Germline CDR1 and CDR2: MNHEY and SVGAGI. CDR3 length: 15 amino acids.

The rearrangement joins TRBV19 to TRBJ2-2; D is uncertain. Deletions cut 3 bases from V and 4 bases from J, with 9 bases between. From germline, CDR1 is LNHDA and CDR2 SQIVND (reference sequence). This CDR3 has 14 amino acids. Here the CDR3 reads CASSIESGTGELFF. DNA for the CDR3: TGTGCCAGTAGTATCGAGTCGGGCACCGGGGAGCTGTTTTTT. The whole variable domain, filled in from reference TRBV19 and TRBJ2-2, reads DGGITQSPKYLFRKEGQNVTLSCEQNLNHDAMYWYRQDPGQGLRLIYYSQIVNDFQKGDIAEGYSVSREKKESFPLTVTSAQKNPTAFYLCASSIESGTGELFFGEGSRLTVL.

In this sample, this clone turned up once. J is TRBJ1-5 and V is TRBV28; 7 bases fit TRBD1. With 7 bases clipped from V and 6 bases from J, the junction kept 12 bases outside the gene matches. The V gene's germline CDR1 is MDHEN and CDR2 SYDVKM. This CDR3 has 15 residues. The CDR3 region has the DNA TGTGCCAGCACCACGACAGGGTTTGTTCGTCAGCCCCAGCATTTT. Translated, it gives CASTTTGFVRQPQHF.

CDR3 bases: TGTGCAACTAGCGGGGGTACCAATGAGCAGTTCTTC. Protein sequence: CATSGGTNEQFF. The rearrangement uses TRBV3-1 (or the pseudogene TRBV3-2) and TRBJ2-1; 11 bases agree with TRBD2. This CDR3 has 12 residues. Per germline, CDR1 LGHDT and CDR2 YNNKEL (reference sequence).

The chain links TRBV5-4 to TRBJ2-7; TRBD1 agrees at 9 bases. CDR1 and CDR2 from the germline V gene are SGHNT and YYREEE (reference sequence). The CDR3 length is 16 residues. J was trimmed by 5 bases and V by 4 bases; bases with no gene match: 13. CDR3 nucleotides: TGTGCCAGCAGCCCAATTGGCGGGACAGGGTTCGACGAGCAGTACTTC. It specifies CASSPIGGTGFDEQYF.

V and J are TRBV5-1 and TRBJ2-5; D unclear. Looked up from germline, CDR1 is SGHRS and CDR2 is YFSETQ. V was cut by 2 bases and J by 7 bases, with 15 bases left in between. The CDR3 has 14 residues. The DNA of the CDR3 is TGCGCCAGCAGCTTCGGCAGAACTTATGGGACCCAGTACTTC. This sequence encodes CASSFGRTYGTQYF.

V usage is TRBV5-1 and J usage is TRBJ1-1; a weak D match, TRBD1 (5 bases). The CDR3 has 14 amino acids. Germline V gene lookup returns CDR1 SGHRS and CDR2 YFSETQ. Trimming removed 2 bases at V and 3 bases at J, with 11 bases between. This CDR3 reads CASSFQGDDTEAFF. The DNA of the CDR3 is TGCGCCAGCAGCTTTCAGGGAGACGACACTGAAGCTTTCTTT. Supplemented by reference TRBV5-1 and TRBJ1-1, the full variable domain reads KAGVTQTPRYLIKTRGQQVTLSCSPISGHRSVSWYQQTPGQGLQFLFEYFSETQRNKGNFPGRFSGRQFSNSRSEMNVSTLELGDSALYLCASSFQGDDTEAFFGQGTRLTVV.

The J gene is TRBJ1-2, the V gene TRBV30; perhaps TRBD1 as D (5 bases). Trimming left V 8 bases short and J 7 bases short, with 11 bases between. This CDR3 is built from 10 residues. CDR1 and CDR2 from the germline V gene are GTSNPN and SVGIG (reference sequence). CDR3 in DNA: TGTGCCGGAGGGGCTGGTGGCTACACCTTC. Protein sequence: CAGGAGGYTF.

This clone was seen just once. The chain carries TRBV28 and TRBJ1-4, with TRBD1 matching over 8 bases. This CDR3 spans 14 amino acids. Germline assignment: CDR1 MDHEN and CDR2 SYDVKM. V lost 6 bases, J lost 6 bases, and 6 bases stayed unmatched. The CDR3 DNA follows: TGTGCCAGCAGCGTAGACAGGGGCGATGAAAAACTGTTTTTT. It encodes CASSVDRGDEKLFF.

The V gene is TRBV11-2, the J gene TRBJ2-3; D may be TRBD1 or TRBD2 (5 bases each). Germline V gives CDR1 SGHAT, CDR2 FQNNGV. The CDR3 is 17 amino acids. V was cut by 5 bases and J by 0 bases, with 18 bases left in between. DNA for the CDR3: TGTGCCAGCAGCCAGATGGGACCGATGACTAGCACAGATACGCAGTATTTT. Amino acid sequence: CASSQMGPMTSTDTQYF.

The DNA for the CDR3 is TGTGCCAGCAGTGAACTTACTGGGGGCGGCGGGGAGCTGTTTTTT. Translated, it gives CASSELTGGGGELFF. This chain joins TRBV2 and TRBJ2-2; a possible D gene is TRBD1 (6 bases). In germline, CDR1 is SNHLY, CDR2 FYNNEI. V was pared by 2 bases and J by 7 bases, with 14 bases between. This CDR3 has 15 amino acids.

The chain combines TRBV30 with TRBJ2-3; D unresolved. CDR1 is GTSNPN, CDR2 SVGIG, per germline (reference sequence). The CDR3 totals 12 residues. Trimming removed 0 bases at V and 4 bases at J, with 5 bases between. The CDR3 DNA sequence: TGTGCCTGGAGTGTACAGTCAGATACGCAGTATTTT. Protein product: CAWSVQSDTQYF.

The chain carries TRBV30 and TRBJ2-2; 8 positions match TRBD1. Germline V gene data show CDR1 as GTSNPN and CDR2 as SVGIG (reference sequence). CDR3 length: 14 amino acids. Trimming removed 3 bases from V and 4 bases from J; junction bases left unmatched: 4. The DNA for the CDR3 is TGTGCCTGGAGGAGAACAGGGGGCACCGGGGAGCTGTTTTTT. Protein product: CAWRRTGGTGELFF.

The V and J genes are TRBV30 and TRBJ1-1; TRBD1 is a possible D gene (5 bases). There are 15 residues in the CDR3. CDR1 and CDR2 (germline): GTSNPN, SVGIG (reference sequence). V lost 0 bases to trimming and J lost 10 bases, with 21 bases between them. CDR3 DNA: TGTGCCTGGAGTGTACGAGGACGACATACAGGAAGAGCTTTCTTT. Its protein product is CAWSVRGRHTGRAFF.

V gene TRBV7-2 combines with J gene TRBJ2-1; 13 bases map to TRBD2. This CDR3 is 15 amino acids long. V dropped 5 bases and J dropped 8; count of bases not matched to a gene: 6. Germline V gene data show CDR1 as SGHTA and CDR2 as FQGNSA. Here the CDR3 reads CASSHTSGRADEQFF. CDR3 sequence (DNA): TGTGCCAGCAGCCATACTAGCGGGAGGGCTGATGAGCAGTTCTTC.

The chain joins TRBV30 to TRBJ1-5; 8 nucleotides line up with TRBD1. The CDR3 loop spans 14 amino acids. Germline CDR1 is GTSNPN and CDR2 is SVGIG (reference sequence). The V segment lost 0 bases and the J segment 4 bases; nucleotides outside the gene matches: 2. DNA of the CDR3: TGTGCCTGGAGTGTGCGACAGGGGAATCAGCCCCAGCATTTT. Translated: CAWSVRQGNQPQHF. Together with reference TRBV30 and TRBJ1-5, the CDR3 gives the full variable domain: SQTIHQWPATLVQPVGSPLSLECTVEGTSNPNLYWYRQAAGRGLQLLFYSVGIGQISSEVPQNLSASRPQDRQFILSSKKLLLSDSGFYLCAWSVRQGNQPQHFGDGTRLSIL.

This chain joins TRBV2 and TRBJ2-5, with TRBD2 matching 11 bases. V dropped 6 bases and J dropped 2; count of bases not matched to a gene: 5. The CDR3 covers 15 residues. From germline, CDR1 is SNHLY and CDR2 FYNNEI. CDR3 loop: CASSQTSGVQETQYF. CDR3 bases: TGTGCCAGCAGCCAGACTAGCGGGGTGCAAGAGACCCAGTACTTC. Filled out from reference TRBV2 and TRBJ2-5, the complete variable domain reads EPEVTQTPSHQVTQMGQEVILRCVPISNHLYFYWYRQILGQKVEFLVSFYNNEISEKSEIFDDQFSVERPDGSNFTLKIRSTKLEDSAMYFCASSQTSGVQETQYFGPGTRLLVL.

The CDR3 is CASRAGTPYEQYF. For the CDR3, the DNA is TGTGCCAGTAGAGCGGGTACGCCCTACGAGCAGTACTTC. The chain recombines TRBV28 with TRBJ2-7, with D perhaps matching TRBD2 (6 bases). The CDR3 runs to 13 residues. V lost 9 bases and J 2 bases, leaving 14 bases between the germline ends. Germline CDR1 is MDHEN and CDR2 is SYDVKM.

The chain recombines TRBV7-8 with TRBJ2-7; 9 bases are shared with TRBD1. The CDR3 totals 14 residues. Germline V gene sequence: CDR1 SGHVS, CDR2 FQNEAQ. V was clipped by 5 bases and J by 3 bases; unmatched bases: 5. This chain's CDR3 is CASSRGQGIYEQYF. CDR3 bases: TGTGCCAGCAGCCGAGGACAGGGGATCTACGAGCAGTACTTC.

This chain connects TRBV11-2 to TRBJ2-3, with a weak D call TRBD1 (5 bases). The V end was cut by 1 base, the J end by 12 bases, with 8 bases between. There are 11 residues in the CDR3. The germline V gene has CDR1 SGHAT and CDR2 FQNNGV. The CDR3 here is CASSLGQSQYF. In DNA, the CDR3 is TGTGCCAGCAGCTTAGGACAGAGCCAGTATTTT.

The chain uses TRBV3-1 (or the pseudogene TRBV3-2) and TRBJ1-4; 10 bases map to TRBD1. The CDR3 length is 15 residues. Per the germline V gene, CDR1 is LGHDT and CDR2 is YNNKEL (reference sequence). The J segment lost 7 bases and the V segment lost 1 base, leaving 3 bases of the junction unmatched. The CDR3 region is CASSQGTGGREKLFF. The CDR3 region has the DNA TGTGCCAGCAGCCAAGGGACAGGGGGGCGTGAAAAACTGTTTTTT.

This clone is a singleton in its sample. The chain uses TRBV11-3 and TRBJ2-7; D ambiguous. Germline values: CDR1 SGHNT, CDR2 YENEEA. Trimming removed 5 bases from V and 1 base from J, with 6 bases in between. The CDR3 extends over 12 amino acids. The CDR3: CASSQNSYEQYF. CDR3 in DNA: TGTGCCAGCAGCCAGAATTCCTACGAGCAGTACTTC.

This chain connects TRBV5-1 to TRBJ2-2; tentative D call: TRBD1 (5 bases). Germline V gives CDR1 SGHRS, CDR2 YFSETQ. The V end lost 6 bases, the J end lost 4 bases, and 13 bases lay between the germline ends. The CDR3 is 14 residues long. CDR3 sequence (DNA): TGCGCCAGCAAGCATCAGGGCGGCACCGGGGAGCTGTTTTTT. Translating gives CASKHQGGTGELFF.

This chain uses TRBV19 with TRBJ1-5; no reliable D call. Germline lookup yields CDR1 LNHDA and CDR2 SQIVND (reference sequence). V was pared by 5 bases and J by 3 bases, with 5 bases between. There are 12 residues in the CDR3. CDR3 amino acids: CASSPFNQPQHF. DNA of the CDR3: TGTGCCAGTAGTCCCTTCAATCAGCCCCAGCATTTT.

This clone has just a few counts. The rearrangement joins TRBV6-5 to TRBJ1-2; 8 nucleotides match TRBD1. Germline V CDR1 and CDR2: MNHEY, SVGAGI. This CDR3 comprises 13 residues. J was trimmed by 4 bases and V by 5 bases; bases with no gene match: 3. The CDR3 DNA sequence: TGTGCCAGCAGTCGGCAGGGGGCCTATGGCTACACCTTC. Protein product: CASSRQGAYGYTF.

CDR3 region: CASSPGTSSNQPQHF. The CDR3, as DNA: TGCGCCAGCAGCCCGGGGACGTCAAGCAATCAGCCCCAGCATTTT. The V gene is TRBV5-1, the J gene TRBJ1-5, with D perhaps TRBD1 (5 bases). The CDR3 has 15 amino acids. CDR1 SGHRS and CDR2 YFSETQ come from the germline V gene. With 4 bases removed from V and 1 base from J, the gap between germline ends came to 12 bases.